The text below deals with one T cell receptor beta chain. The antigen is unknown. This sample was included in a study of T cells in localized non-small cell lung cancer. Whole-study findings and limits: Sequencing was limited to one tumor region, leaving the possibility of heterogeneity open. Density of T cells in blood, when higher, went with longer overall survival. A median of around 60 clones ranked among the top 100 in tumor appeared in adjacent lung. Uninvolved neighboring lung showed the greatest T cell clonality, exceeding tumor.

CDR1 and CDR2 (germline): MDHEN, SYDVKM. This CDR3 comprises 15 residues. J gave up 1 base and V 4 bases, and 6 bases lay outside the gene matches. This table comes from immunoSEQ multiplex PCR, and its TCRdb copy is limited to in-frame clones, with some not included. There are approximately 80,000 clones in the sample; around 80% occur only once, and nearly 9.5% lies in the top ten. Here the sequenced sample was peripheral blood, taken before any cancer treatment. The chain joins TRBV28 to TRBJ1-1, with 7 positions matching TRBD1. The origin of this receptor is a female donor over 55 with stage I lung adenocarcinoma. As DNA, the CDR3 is TGTGCCAGCAGTTCAGGGGGGCTACAGAACACTGAAGCTTTCTTT. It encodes CASSSGGLQNTEAFF.